These T cell receptor beta chains were read from a single sample in a study of cytomegalovirus exposure and HLA in healthy donors. Profiled with immunoSEQ multiplex PCR; TCRdb holds only in-frame clones, not every one. Of some 87,000 clones listed, roughly 80% were seen once; the top ten hold roughly 22%. Sequenced: PBMCs. The receptors stem from a woman between 40 and 55 years old in good health and CMV-seropositive. The CDR3 runs from the conserved cysteine through the conserved F or W. Fields, in order: CDR3 DNA, CDR3 protein, V gene, J gene, D gene, clone size. A D gene is named only where the DNA matches it firmly. Rows give clone size only sometimes, using once, few, many, or a class for an expanded clone.

TGCGCCAGCAGCTTGGAGGGGTATAGCAATCAGCCCCAGCATTTT	CASSLEGYSNQPQHF	TRBV5-1	TRBJ1-5	-	-
TGTGCCATCAGTGGGACAGGGTCGTCCTACGAGCAGTACTTC	CAISGTGSSYEQYF	TRBV10-3	TRBJ2-7	TRBD1	-
TGCGCCAGCAGCGCGCAGGGGGCTAGTTACAATGAGCAGTTCTTC	CASSAQGASYNEQFF	TRBV5-1	TRBJ2-1	TRBD1	once
TGTGCCAGCTCACCGGGCGGGGGGCCTGGCTCTGGGGCCAACGTCCTGACTTTC	CASSPGGGPGSGANVLTF	TRBV18	TRBJ2-6	TRBD2	-
TGTGCCAGTAGTATTTGGTCCCGCAGGGGGCCTCGGGAAGCTTTCTTT	CASSIWSRRGPREAFF	TRBV19	TRBJ1-1	TRBD1	-
TGTGCCAGCAGCCTAAGCAGGAATAATGAGCAGTTCTTC	CASSLSRNNEQFF	TRBV7-2	TRBJ2-1	-	-
TGCAGCGTTGCCACGGGACTAGAAGGGGGCGAGCAGTACTTC	CSVATGLEGGEQYF	TRBV29-1	TRBJ2-7	TRBD2	-
TGTGCCAGCAGGCGGGAAGCCGAACGGAATGAGCAGTTCTTC	CASRREAERNEQFF	TRBV6-4	TRBJ2-1	-	few
TGCACCAGCAGCCAAGGGGACAGGCATAGGTGCGGAAACACCATATATTTT	CTSSQGDRHRCGNTIYF	TRBV1	TRBJ1-3	-	-
TGTGCCAGCAGCCAAGCAGCGGTGACAGGGTACGAGCAGTACTTC	CASSQAAVTGYEQYF	TRBV4-2	TRBJ2-7	TRBD1	-
TGTGCCAGCAACGTTAGGAGGTCCGACACTGAAGCTTTCTTT	CASNVRRSDTEAFF	TRBV6-6	TRBJ1-1	-	-